This T cell receptor (beta chain) was obtained from a study of CD8+ T cells in alopecia areata. The overall study: At a dose of 5 to 10 mg twice daily, oral tofacitinib was given to treated patients.

Following RNA extraction, reverse transcription yielded cDNA that acted as the sequencing template. Method: immunoSEQ multiplex PCR; TCRdb's copy keeps in-frame clones and lacks some. The sample records 100,000 to 150,000 clones, about 46% being singletons. The V end lost 3 bases, the J end lost 5 bases, and 9 bases lay between the germline ends. Germline CDR1 MNHEY, CDR2 SVGAGI. The CDR3 covers 13 residues. This specimen was CD8+ T cells sorted from blood, taken at week 0. The clonotype comes from a human donor with alopecia areata. The chain combines TRBV6-5 with TRBJ2-3; no clear D gene. The CDR3 DNA follows: TGTGCCAGCAGTTATAATGTAGGAGATACGCAGTATTTT. It encodes CASSYNVGDTQYF.